This is a list of T cell receptor beta chains from one sample in a study of shared clonotypes between healthy human individuals. The data were produced by immunoSEQ multiplex PCR, yet TCRdb's version contains in-frame clones alone and is incomplete. The sample consists of hundreds of thousands of clones, over 60% of them appearing once. The sample comprised PBMCs. The receptors stem from a woman in her thirties or forties in good health. Some clones in this sample may be carry-over from other donors' samples. Both conserved end residues are trimmed from each CDR3. Each record gives: V gene, J gene, CDR3 protein.

TRBV29-1	TRBJ2-1	SVATSGSGNEQF
TRBV1	TRBJ1-5	TSSQDSGQINQPQH
TRBV7-9	TRBJ2-7	ASSLGVAYEQY
TRBV7-2	TRBJ2-1	ASSRLAGAYNEQF
TRBV9	TRBJ2-1	ASSVATAGTSGSPTYNEQF
TRBV29-1	TRBJ1-5	SVEYGSGPQH
TRBV28	TRBJ2-6	ASSFIGSGANVLT
TRBV29-1	TRBJ2-1	SVDRAAFNEQF
TRBV5-1	TRBJ1-5	ASSLSGVGNQPQH
TRBV28	TRBJ1-2	ASSSGQGMRDGYT
TRBV6-1	TRBJ1-2	ASSEALGGGHYGYT
TRBV19	TRBJ1-5	ASSILNQPQH
TRBV7-3	TRBJ1-1	ASSPIGGNTEAF
TRBV11-2	TRBJ2-1	ASTAGEYNEQF
TRBV7-2	TRBJ2-7	ASSGTSGYEQY
TRBV5-6	TRBJ2-7	ASSLVWSSYEQY
TRBV30	TRBJ1-5	AYSSSTRNQPQH
TRBV18	TRBJ1-1	ASSPGTGMNTEAF
TRBV19	TRBJ2-1	ASRGPLTNNEQF
TRBV10-3	TRBJ1-1	AISESTGGVSVNTEAF
TRBV11-2	TRBJ2-7	ASSLGGEDWKQY
TRBV19	TRBJ2-3	ASSIKLAGVQDTQY
TRBV28	TRBJ1-2	ASSLSFSRQNYGYT
TRBV4-2	TRBJ1-4	ASSREDEKLF
TRBV6-5	TRBJ1-3	ASRNNGQGHTIY
TRBV23-1	TRBJ1-3	ASSQSDIDSGNTIY
TRBV2	TRBJ2-5	ASSLASYGSGGETQY
TRBV7-3	TRBJ2-7	ASSPDRSYEQY
TRBV2	TRBJ1-5	ASSLESQGLNQPQH
TRBV28	TRBJ1-3	ASSLAGVSGNTIY
TRBV7-3	TRBJ2-2	ASSSPGLAGGGTGELF
TRBV7-2	TRBJ2-2	ASSPARTATGELF
TRBV7-2	TRBJ1-4	ASSLRQGTEKLF
TRBV2	TRBJ1-5	ASSVEFRGNQPQH
TRBV4-3	TRBJ2-3	ASSQNRANTDTQY
TRBV9	TRBJ1-4	ASSVSGDSEKLF
TRBV20-1	TRBJ2-1	SALRNEQF
TRBV11-1	TRBJ2-3	ASSLTGPDTQY
TRBV7-9	TRBJ2-6	ASSLQVTSGANVLT
TRBV7-2	TRBJ2-7	ASSLGQLSYEQY
TRBV2	TRBJ2-7	ASSEGGLAGHEQY
TRBV7-8	TRBJ1-1	ASSSRAQGATEAF
TRBV28	TRBJ1-1	ASATLGQPTEAF